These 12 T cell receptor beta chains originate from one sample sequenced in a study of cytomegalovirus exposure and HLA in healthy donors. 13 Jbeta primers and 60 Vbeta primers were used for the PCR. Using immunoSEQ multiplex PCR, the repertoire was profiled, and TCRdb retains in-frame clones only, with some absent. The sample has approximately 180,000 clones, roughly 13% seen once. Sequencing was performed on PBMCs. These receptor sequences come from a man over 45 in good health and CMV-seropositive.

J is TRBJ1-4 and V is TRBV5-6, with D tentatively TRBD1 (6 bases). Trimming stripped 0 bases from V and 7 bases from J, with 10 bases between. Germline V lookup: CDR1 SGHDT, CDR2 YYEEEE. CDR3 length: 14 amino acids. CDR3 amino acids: CASSLVGAGEKLFF. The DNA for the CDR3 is TGTGCCAGCAGCTTGGTGGGGGCGGGTGAAAAACTGTTTTTT.

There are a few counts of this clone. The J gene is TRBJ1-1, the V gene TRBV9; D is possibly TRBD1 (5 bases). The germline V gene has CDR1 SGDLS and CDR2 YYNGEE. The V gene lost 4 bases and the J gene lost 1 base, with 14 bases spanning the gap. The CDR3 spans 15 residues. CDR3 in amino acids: CASSPGGSWNTEAFF. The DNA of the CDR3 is TGTGCCAGCAGCCCGGGGGGGTCGTGGAACACTGAAGCTTTCTTT. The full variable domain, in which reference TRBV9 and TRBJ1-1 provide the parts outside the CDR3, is DSGVTQTPKHLITATGQRVTLRCSPRSGDLSVYWYQQSLDQGLQFLIQYYNGEERAKGNILERFSAQQFPDLHSELNLSSLELGDSALYFCASSPGGSWNTEAFFGQGTRLTVV.

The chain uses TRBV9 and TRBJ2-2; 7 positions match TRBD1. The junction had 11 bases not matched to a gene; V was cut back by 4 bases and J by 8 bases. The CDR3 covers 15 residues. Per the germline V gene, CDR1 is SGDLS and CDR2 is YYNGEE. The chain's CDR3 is CASSPNVGGGGELFF. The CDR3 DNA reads TGTGCCAGCAGCCCCAACGTAGGGGGCGGGGGGGAGCTGTTTTTT.

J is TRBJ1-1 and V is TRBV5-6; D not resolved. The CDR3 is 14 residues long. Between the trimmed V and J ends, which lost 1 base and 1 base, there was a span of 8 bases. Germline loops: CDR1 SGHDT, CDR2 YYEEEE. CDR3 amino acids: CASSLSGENTEAFF. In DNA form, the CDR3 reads TGTGCCAGCAGCTTGAGCGGAGAGAACACTGAAGCTTTCTTT.

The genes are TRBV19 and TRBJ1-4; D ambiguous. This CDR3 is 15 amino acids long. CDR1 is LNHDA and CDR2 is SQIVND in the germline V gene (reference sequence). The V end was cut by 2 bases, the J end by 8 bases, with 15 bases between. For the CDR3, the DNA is TGTGCCAGTAGTATACTCCGAGGGCTTGGAGAAAAACTGTTTTTT. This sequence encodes CASSILRGLGEKLFF.

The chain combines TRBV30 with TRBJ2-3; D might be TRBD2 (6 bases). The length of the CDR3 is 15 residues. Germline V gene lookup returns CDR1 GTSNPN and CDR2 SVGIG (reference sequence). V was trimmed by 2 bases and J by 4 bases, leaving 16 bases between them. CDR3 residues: CAWSIRAGLADTQYF. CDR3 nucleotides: TGTGCCTGGAGTATCCGGGCGGGGCTGGCAGATACGCAGTATTTT.

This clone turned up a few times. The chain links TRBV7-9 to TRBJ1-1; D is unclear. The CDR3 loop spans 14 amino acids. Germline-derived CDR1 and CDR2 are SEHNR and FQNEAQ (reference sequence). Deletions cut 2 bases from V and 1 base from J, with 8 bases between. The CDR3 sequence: CASSLREENTEAFF. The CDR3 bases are TGTGCCAGCAGCTTACGGGAGGAGAACACTGAAGCTTTCTTT.

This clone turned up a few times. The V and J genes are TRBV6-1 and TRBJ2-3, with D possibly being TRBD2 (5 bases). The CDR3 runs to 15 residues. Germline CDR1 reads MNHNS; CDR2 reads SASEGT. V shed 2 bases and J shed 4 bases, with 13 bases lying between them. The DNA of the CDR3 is TGTGCCAGCAGTGAACAGCGGTCTGGGTCAGATACGCAGTATTTT. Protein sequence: CASSEQRSGSDTQYF.

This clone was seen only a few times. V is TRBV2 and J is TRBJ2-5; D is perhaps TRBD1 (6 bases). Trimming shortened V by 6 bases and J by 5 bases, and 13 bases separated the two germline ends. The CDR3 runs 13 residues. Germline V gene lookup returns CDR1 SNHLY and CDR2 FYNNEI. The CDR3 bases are TGTGCCAGCAGATTCGACAGGAGGGAGACCCAGTACTTC. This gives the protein CASRFDRRETQYF.

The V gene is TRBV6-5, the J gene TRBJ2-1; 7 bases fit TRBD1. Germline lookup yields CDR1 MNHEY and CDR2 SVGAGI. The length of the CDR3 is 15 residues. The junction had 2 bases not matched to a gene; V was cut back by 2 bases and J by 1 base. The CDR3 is CASSYLDRSYNEQFF. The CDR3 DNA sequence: TGTGCCAGCAGTTACCTGGACAGGTCCTACAATGAGCAGTTCTTC.

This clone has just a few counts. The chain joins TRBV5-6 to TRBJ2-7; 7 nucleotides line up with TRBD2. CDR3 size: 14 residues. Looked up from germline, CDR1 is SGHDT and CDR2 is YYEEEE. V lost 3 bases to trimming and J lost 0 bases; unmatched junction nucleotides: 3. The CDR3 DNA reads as TGTGCCAGCAGCTCCTCGGGGGGCTCCTACGAGCAGTACTTC. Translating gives CASSSSGGSYEQYF.

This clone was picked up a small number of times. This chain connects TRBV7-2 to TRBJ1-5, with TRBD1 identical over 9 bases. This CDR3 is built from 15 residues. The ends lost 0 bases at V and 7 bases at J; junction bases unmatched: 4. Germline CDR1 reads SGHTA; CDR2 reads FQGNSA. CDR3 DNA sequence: TGTGCCAGCAGCTTAGCCGGGACAGGGATACAGCCCCAGCATTTT. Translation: CASSLAGTGIQPQHF.